Sequencing of this T cell receptor beta chain was carried out in a study of T cell responses to AZD1222 COVID-19 vaccine. Study outcomes and limitations: Clonal diversity was possibly underestimated; the donors were predominantly white British and more often female. In all cases, repertoires were sampled only after the peak T cell response.

As regards this clone: Its antigen is unknown.

The CDR3 covers 17 residues. The germline gives CDR1 LGHNA, CDR2 YNFKEQ. Trimming removed 4 bases from V and 1 base from J, with 14 bases in between. Some clones are missing from TCRdb's copy, which holds only in-frame ones; the method was immunoSEQ multiplex PCR. The sample contains approximately 150,000 clones, 86% of which appear only once. The chain uses TRBV4-2 and TRBJ1-6; perhaps TRBD1 as D (5 bases). The receptor comes from an adult who received the AZD1222 COVID-19 vaccine. This specimen was peripheral blood, taken 28 days after the second AZD1222 dose. The CDR3 here is CASSPNPGGSYNSPLHF. The CDR3 DNA is TGTGCCAGCAGCCCGAACCCCGGGGGTTCCTATAATTCACCCCTCCACTTT.